This TCR beta chain originates from a study of cytomegalovirus exposure and HLA in healthy donors. Vbeta (60) and Jbeta (13) primers were used in the PCR. Method: immunoSEQ multiplex PCR; TCRdb's copy keeps in-frame clones and lacks some. The sample records 60,000 to 80,000 clones, 65% to 75% being singletons. Findings and limits, study-wide: Excluded were some V segments that proved indistinguishable, including TRBV6-2 and TRBV6-3. Previous analysis showed most TCR beta V segments were productive about 87% or about 30% of the time.

The CDR3 consists of 17 residues. V trimming: 4 bases; J trimming: 4 bases; junction bases outside the gene matches: 10. Germline V gene lookup returns CDR1 SGHRS and CDR2 YFSETQ. Comment on this clone: As yet, its antigen is unknown.

This rearrangement joins TRBV5-1 to TRBJ2-1; 11 bases align to TRBD2. Material: PBMCs. The receptor was derived from a woman in her twenties or thirties in good health and CMV-seronegative. CDR3 protein: CASSARSGTSGYNEQFF. The CDR3 DNA reads TGCGCCAGCAGCGCGAGGAGCGGGACTAGCGGTTACAATGAGCAGTTCTTC.